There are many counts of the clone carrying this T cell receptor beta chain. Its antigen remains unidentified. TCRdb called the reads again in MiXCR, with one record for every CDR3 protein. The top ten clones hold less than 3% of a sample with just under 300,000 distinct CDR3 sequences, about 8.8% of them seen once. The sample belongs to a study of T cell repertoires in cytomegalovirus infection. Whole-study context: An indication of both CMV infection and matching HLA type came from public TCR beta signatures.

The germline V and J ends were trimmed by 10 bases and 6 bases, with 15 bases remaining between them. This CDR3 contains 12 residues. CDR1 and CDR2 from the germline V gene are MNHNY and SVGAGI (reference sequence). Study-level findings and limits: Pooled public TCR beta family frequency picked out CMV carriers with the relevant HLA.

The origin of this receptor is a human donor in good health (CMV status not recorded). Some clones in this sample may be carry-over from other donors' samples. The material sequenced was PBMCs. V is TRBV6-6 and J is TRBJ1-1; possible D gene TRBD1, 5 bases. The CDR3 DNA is TGTGCCACGGGACCGCGGGAGGCTGAAGCTTTCTTT. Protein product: CATGPREAEAFF.